These 5 T cell receptor beta chains were sequenced from one sample in a study of early T cells in non-severe SARS-CoV-2 infection. Via MiXCR, TCRdb re-called the 5' RACE reads, giving one row per CDR3 protein. The sample includes over 85,000 distinct CDR3 sequences, roughly 13% of them seen just once. The material was whole blood, obtained at baseline. Receptors were obtained from an adult who was a healthcare worker with PCR-confirmed SARS-CoV-2 infection or an uninfected control (not recorded which).

As to this clonotype: It is likely a read error, because the conserved phenylalanine at the end of the CDR3 is missing. J is TRBJ2-1 and V is TRBV27; 8 bases map to TRBD2. V was pared by 7 bases and J by 4 bases, with 3 bases of the junction left unmatched. The CDR3 contains 13 residues. The germline V gene encodes CDR1 MNHEY and CDR2 SMNVEV (reference sequence). CDR3 protein: CASMGGGYNEQFL. The CDR3 coding sequence is TGTGCCAGCATGGGCGGGGGGTACAATGAGCAGTTCCTC.

This clonotype was counted between two and nine times. The rearrangement joins TRBV29-1 to TRBJ2-2, with unresolved D. This CDR3 comprises 12 residues. The germline V and J ends were trimmed by 4 bases and 1 base, with 4 bases remaining between them. CDR1 and CDR2 from the germline V gene are SQVTM and ANQGSEA. CDR3 residues: CSVGENTGELFF. The CDR3 bases are TGCAGCGTTGGTGAGAACACCGGGGAGCTGTTTTTT.

The V and J genes are TRBV19 and TRBJ2-5; the D gene is possibly TRBD1 (5 bases). The germline CDR1 and CDR2 sequences are LNHDA and SQIVND (reference sequence). The length of the CDR3 is 14 residues. V was clipped by 5 bases and J by 5 bases, with 15 bases between them. CDR3 region: CASSSSQGRETQYF. The CDR3 region has the DNA TGTGCCAGTAGTTCATCTCAGGGTCGGGAGACCCAGTACTTC.

The V gene is TRBV5-6, the J gene TRBJ2-2; the D gene is possibly TRBD1 (6 bases). There are 13 residues in the CDR3. Per germline, CDR1 SGHDT and CDR2 YYEEEE. The ends were cut back, 3 bases at V and 4 bases at J, with 7 bases in the middle. The CDR3 region is CASSWTVTGELFF. DNA of the CDR3: TGTGCCAGCAGCTGGACAGTCACCGGGGAGCTGTTTTTT.

This clonotype has a handful of counts. J is TRBJ2-5 and V is TRBV2, with D perhaps matching TRBD1 or TRBD2 (5 bases each). The CDR3 contains 13 residues. Germline loops: CDR1 SNHLY, CDR2 FYNNEI. V lost 6 bases and J lost 2, with 10 bases in between. CDR3 loop: CASRRGRQETQYF. The DNA of the CDR3 is TGTGCCAGCAGGAGGGGTAGGCAAGAGACCCAGTACTTC.